What follows describes a single T cell receptor beta chain. Deep-level settings were used for running the assay. The authors split each subset's genomic DNA evenly across several immunoSEQ plates. Only in-frame clones appear in the TCRdb table, and some are missing; sequencing was by immunoSEQ multiplex PCR. The sample contains 400,000 to 600,000 clones, 75% to 85% of which appear only once. The data belong to a study of shared clonotypes between healthy human individuals. J gave up 7 bases and V 3 bases, and 7 bases lay outside the gene matches. The germline CDR1 and CDR2 sequences are LGHNA and YNFKEQ. CDR3 length equals 15 residues.

This clonotype originated in a woman aged 40 to 55 in good health. Some clones in this sample may be carry-over from other donors' samples. The rearrangement uses TRBV4-2 and TRBJ2-2; TRBD1 agrees at 8 bases. Sequenced material: PBMCs. CDR3 bases: TGTGCCAGCAGCCAGCCGGGACAGGCAATCGGGGAGCTGTTTTTT. This translates into CASSQPGQAIGELFF.